One sample yielded the 7 T cell receptor beta chains listed below, sequenced in a study of blood T cell repertoires in COVID-19. The repertoire was sequenced with immunoSEQ multiplex PCR; TCRdb's copy has only in-frame clones and lacks some. The sample shows 200,000 to 300,000 clones, roughly 82% of them seen only once. Sequencing input: peripheral blood. These receptors were collected from a man aged 40-55 years who had recovered from COVID-19.

The CDR3 protein is CASSPGTAATNEKLFF. As DNA, the CDR3 is TGCGCCAGCAGCCCCGGGACAGCTGCAACTAATGAAAAACTGTTTTTT. The genes are TRBV4-3 and TRBJ1-4; 7 positions agree with TRBD1. V lost 4 bases and J lost 0; bases outside the gene matches: 5. Germline V gene lookup returns CDR1 LGHNA and CDR2 YSLEER. The CDR3 runs to 16 residues.

The chain has TRBV5-5 and TRBJ2-3; 10 bases are a match to TRBD1. V dropped 0 bases and J dropped 8; count of bases not matched to a gene: 15. The germline V gene encodes CDR1 SGHKS and CDR2 YYEKEE (reference sequence). The CDR3 runs 18 residues. CDR3: CASSLGKTGGSSRVTQYF. CDR3 bases: TGTGCCAGCAGCTTGGGGAAGACAGGGGGCTCATCCCGGGTTACGCAGTATTTT. Drawing the rest from reference TRBV5-5 and TRBJ2-3, the complete variable domain is DAGVTQSPTHLIKTRGQQVTLRCSPISGHKSVSWYQQVLGQGPQFIFQYYEKEERGRGNFPDRFSARQFPNYSSELNVNALLLGDSALYLCASSLGKTGGSSRVTQYFGPGTRLTVL.

The gene calls are TRBV24-1 and TRBJ2-3; no definite D call. Looked up from germline, CDR1 is KGHDR and CDR2 is SFDVKD. Trimming shortened V by 4 bases and J by 2 bases, and 24 bases separated the two germline ends. The CDR3 has 19 amino acids. The chain's CDR3 is CATSEYRVGLPTLTDTQYF. The CDR3 DNA sequence: TGTGCCACCAGTGAATACCGTGTTGGGCTACCCACTCTCACAGATACGCAGTATTTT.

DNA for the CDR3: TGCAGCGTTGAACGGACAGACGAAAAACTGTTTTTT. Its protein is CSVERTDEKLFF. The chain has TRBV29-1 and TRBJ1-4; D is perhaps TRBD1 (6 bases). V was trimmed by 2 bases and J by 8 bases, leaving 9 bases between them. Germline-derived CDR1 and CDR2 are SQVTM and ANQGSEA. The CDR3 is made up of 12 amino acids.

J is TRBJ1-1 and V is TRBV4-3; no clear D. V lost 3 bases and J 3 bases, leaving 14 bases between the germline ends. The CDR3 extends over 15 amino acids. Per germline, CDR1 LGHNA and CDR2 YSLEER. The CDR3 loop reads CASSQTYLADTEAFF. The CDR3 DNA is TGCGCCAGCAGCCAGACTTATCTTGCGGACACTGAAGCTTTCTTT.

The chain is built from TRBV5-4 and TRBJ2-1; possibly TRBD2 for D (5 bases). Germline V CDR1 and CDR2: SGHNT, YYREEE (reference sequence). The CDR3 covers 17 residues. V was pared by 3 bases and J by 0 bases, with 16 bases between. The CDR3 region is CASSSPDRRSSYNEQFF. CDR3 sequence (DNA): TGTGCCAGCAGCTCACCGGATCGGAGGAGCTCCTACAATGAGCAGTTCTTC.

This chain joins TRBV3-1 (or the pseudogene TRBV3-2) and TRBJ2-1; D might be TRBD2 (7 bases). V was cut by 5 bases and J by 4 bases, with 18 bases left in between. Germline CDR1 LGHDT, CDR2 YNNKEL (reference sequence). This CDR3 is built from 16 residues. Here the CDR3 reads CASSGGQRGGYNEQFF. The CDR3 nucleotides read TGTGCCAGCAGCGGGGGACAAAGGGGAGGGTACAATGAGCAGTTCTTC.